Each of the 11 T cell receptor beta chains below was sequenced from the same sample in a study of memory CD4+ T cells and cytomegalovirus serostatus. This table comes from immunoSEQ multiplex PCR, and its TCRdb copy is limited to in-frame clones, with some not included. The sample contains about 48,000 clones, around 80% of which appear only once. The sort gate was single viable CD3+CD4+CD8-CD45RO+ cells for memory CD4+ T cells. Sequenced material: memory CD4+ T cells from blood. The receptors were gathered from an adult in good health and CMV-seronegative.

The rearrangement links TRBV5-4 to TRBJ1-2; 7 bases agree with TRBD1. Trimming took 2 bases from V and 4 from J; bases not matched to a gene: 11. CDR1 and CDR2 from the germline V gene are SGHNT and YYREEE (reference sequence). The CDR3 contains 16 residues. CDR3 in amino acids: CASSLRGGRQGYGYTF. The CDR3 nucleotides are TGTGCCAGCAGCTTAAGGGGTGGAAGACAGGGCTATGGCTACACCTTC.

The chain is built from TRBV10-1 and TRBJ2-7; 10 bases fit TRBD2. With 9 bases clipped from V and 2 bases from J, the junction kept 7 bases outside the gene matches. The germline CDR1 and CDR2 sequences are WNHNN and SYGVQD (reference sequence). This CDR3 has 14 amino acids. CDR3 protein: CASSAGGPPYEQYF. The CDR3 DNA reads as TGCGCCAGTTCAGCGGGAGGGCCCCCCTACGAGCAGTACTTC.

V usage is TRBV7-9 and J usage is TRBJ1-1, with 7 bases that match TRBD1. The length of the CDR3 is 13 residues. Germline V lookup: CDR1 SEHNR, CDR2 FQNEAQ (reference sequence). Germline trimming cut 5 bases from V and 10 bases from J; bases unmatched to any gene: 10. In DNA form, the CDR3 reads TGTGCCAGCAGCCCGGGACAGTACCTCGGAGCTTTCTTT. Its protein product is CASSPGQYLGAFF.

This sequence joins TRBV18 and TRBJ2-7, with TRBD1 matching over 10 bases. In germline, CDR1 is KGHSH, CDR2 LQKENI. Trimming took 6 bases from V and 4 from J; bases not matched to a gene: 6. CDR3 length equals 14 residues. This CDR3 is CASSPRQGAYEQYF. The DNA of the CDR3 is TGTGCCAGCTCCCCCAGACAGGGGGCTTACGAGCAGTACTTC.

The chain employs TRBV5-1 and TRBJ1-4, with 7 bases matching TRBD1. The CDR3 totals 16 residues. V lost 4 bases to trimming and J lost 3 bases; unmatched junction nucleotides: 9. CDR1 is SGHRS and CDR2 is YFSETQ in the germline V gene. The chain's CDR3 is CASSEQGNGANEKLFF. In nucleotides, the CDR3 is TGCGCCAGCAGCGAACAGGGGAATGGGGCTAATGAAAAACTGTTTTTT.

This chain uses TRBV6-1 with TRBJ1-5, with D maybe TRBD1 (6 bases). The CDR3 length is 15 residues. Germline V gene sequence: CDR1 MNHNS, CDR2 SASEGT. The germline V and J ends were trimmed by 4 bases and 3 bases, with 13 bases remaining between them. CDR3 region: CASSVRGGFNQPQHF. The CDR3 nucleotides are TGTGCCAGCAGTGTCCGAGGGGGGTTCAATCAGCCCCAGCATTTT.

This chain connects TRBV4-2 to TRBJ2-7; TRBD2 aligns across 9 bases. Germline-derived CDR1 and CDR2 are LGHNA and YNFKEQ. This CDR3 is 16 amino acids long. With 1 base clipped from V and 0 bases from J, the junction kept 4 bases outside the gene matches. CDR3 loop: CASSQGLAASSYEQYF. The CDR3 region has the DNA TGTGCCAGCAGCCAAGGACTAGCGGCAAGCTCCTACGAGCAGTACTTC.

The V gene is TRBV7-2, the J gene TRBJ1-3, with D perhaps matching TRBD1 (5 bases). The CDR3 consists of 17 residues. Germline V gene lookup returns CDR1 SGHTA and CDR2 FQGNSA. Trimming shortened V by 0 bases and J by 1 base, and 13 bases separated the two germline ends. The CDR3 DNA is TGTGCCAGCAGCTTAGCGTACTATCGGGGGTCTGGAAACACCATATATTTT. It codes for CASSLAYYRGSGNTIYF. Complete variable domain (other parts from reference TRBV7-2 and TRBJ1-3): GAGVSQSPSNKVTEKGKDVELRCDPISGHTALYWYRQSLGQGLEFLIYFQGNSAPDKSGLPSDRFSAERTGGSVSTLTIQRTQQEDSAVYLCASSLAYYRGSGNTIYFGEGSWLTVV.

V gene TRBV6-1 combines with J gene TRBJ1-1; D is unresolved. The CDR3 has 13 residues. Between the trimmed V and J ends, which lost 2 bases and 1 base, there was a span of 5 bases. Germline loops: CDR1 MNHNS, CDR2 SASEGT. This chain's CDR3 is CASSELSNTEAFF. CDR3 DNA: TGTGCCAGCAGTGAATTATCGAACACTGAAGCTTTCTTT.

V usage is TRBV5-6 and J usage is TRBJ2-7; D gene uncertain. The germline V and J ends were trimmed by 1 base and 9 bases, with 17 bases remaining between them. The CDR3 is 14 residues long. From germline, CDR1 is SGHDT and CDR2 YYEEEE. CDR3 sequence reads: CASSLISGVFGQYF. CDR3 DNA: TGTGCCAGCAGCTTGATCTCTGGGGTCTTTGGGCAGTACTTC.

The chain carries TRBV29-1 and TRBJ2-7, with D hard to call. V was pared by 6 bases and J by 4 bases, with 10 bases between. This CDR3 has 11 residues. Germline V CDR1 and CDR2: SQVTM, ANQGSEA. For the CDR3, the DNA is TGCAGCGTCCTAGTCCTTTACGAGCAGTACTTC. It specifies CSVLVLYEQYF.